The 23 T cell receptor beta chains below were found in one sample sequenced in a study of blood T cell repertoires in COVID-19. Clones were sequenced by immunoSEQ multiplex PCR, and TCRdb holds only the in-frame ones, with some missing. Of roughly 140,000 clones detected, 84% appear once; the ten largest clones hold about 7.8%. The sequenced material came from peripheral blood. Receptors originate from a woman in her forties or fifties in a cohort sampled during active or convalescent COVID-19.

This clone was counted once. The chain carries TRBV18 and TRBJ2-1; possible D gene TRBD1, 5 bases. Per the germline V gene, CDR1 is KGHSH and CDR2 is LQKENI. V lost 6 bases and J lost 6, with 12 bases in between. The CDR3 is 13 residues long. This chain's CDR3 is CASSRDSPNEQFF. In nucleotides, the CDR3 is TGTGCCAGCTCCCGCGACAGCCCCAATGAGCAGTTCTTC.

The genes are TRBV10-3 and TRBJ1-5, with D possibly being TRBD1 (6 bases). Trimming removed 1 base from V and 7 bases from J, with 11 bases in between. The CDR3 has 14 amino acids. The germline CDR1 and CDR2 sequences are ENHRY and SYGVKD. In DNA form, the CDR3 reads TGTGCCATCAGTGAGTTGGGGGGGCAACAGCCCCAGCATTTT. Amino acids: CAISELGGQQPQHF.

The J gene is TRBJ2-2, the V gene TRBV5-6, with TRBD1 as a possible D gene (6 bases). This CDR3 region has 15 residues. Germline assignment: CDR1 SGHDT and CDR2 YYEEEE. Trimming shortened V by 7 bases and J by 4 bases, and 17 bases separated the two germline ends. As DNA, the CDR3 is TGTGCCAGCGGCCATCGAACAGGGTTCACCGGGGAGCTGTTTTTT. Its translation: CASGHRTGFTGELFF. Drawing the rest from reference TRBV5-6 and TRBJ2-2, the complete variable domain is DAGVTQSPTHLIKTRGQQVTLRCSPKSGHDTVSWYQQALGQGPQFIFQYYEEEERQRGNFPDRFSGHQFPNYSSELNVNALLLGDSALYLCASGHRTGFTGELFFGEGSRLTVL.

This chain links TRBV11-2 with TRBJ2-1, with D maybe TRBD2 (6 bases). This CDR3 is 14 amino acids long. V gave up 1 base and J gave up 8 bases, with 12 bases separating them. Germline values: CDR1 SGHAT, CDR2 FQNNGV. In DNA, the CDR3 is TGTGCCAGCAGCTTAGGGGAGGTACGGGATGAGCAGTTCTTC. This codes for CASSLGEVRDEQFF. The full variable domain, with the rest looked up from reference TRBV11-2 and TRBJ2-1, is EAGVAQSPRYKIIEKRQSVAFWCNPISGHATLYWYQQILGQGPKLLIQFQNNGVVDDSQLPKDRFSAERLKGVDSTLKIQPAKLEDSAVYLCASSLGEVRDEQFFGPGTRLTVL.

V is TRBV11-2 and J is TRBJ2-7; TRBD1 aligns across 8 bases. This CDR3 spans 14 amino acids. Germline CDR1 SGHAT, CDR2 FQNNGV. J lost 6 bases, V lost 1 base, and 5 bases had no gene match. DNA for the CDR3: TGTGCCAGCAGCTTAGGCTGGGGGACAGGCGAGCAGTACTTC. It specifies CASSLGWGTGEQYF.

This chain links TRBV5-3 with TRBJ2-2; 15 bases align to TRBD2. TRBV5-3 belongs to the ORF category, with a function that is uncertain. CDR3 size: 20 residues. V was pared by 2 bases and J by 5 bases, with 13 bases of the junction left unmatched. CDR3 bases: TGTGCCAGAAGCTTACCCCTATCCGGGACTAGCGGGGGGTCGACCGGGGAGCTGTTTTTT. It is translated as CARSLPLSGTSGGSTGELFF.

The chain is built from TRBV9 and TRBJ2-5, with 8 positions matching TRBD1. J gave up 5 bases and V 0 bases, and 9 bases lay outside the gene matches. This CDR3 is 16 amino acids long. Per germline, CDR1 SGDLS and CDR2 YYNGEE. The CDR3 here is CASSVGRQGAGETQYF. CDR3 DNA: TGTGCCAGCAGCGTAGGAAGGCAGGGGGCGGGGGAGACCCAGTACTTC.

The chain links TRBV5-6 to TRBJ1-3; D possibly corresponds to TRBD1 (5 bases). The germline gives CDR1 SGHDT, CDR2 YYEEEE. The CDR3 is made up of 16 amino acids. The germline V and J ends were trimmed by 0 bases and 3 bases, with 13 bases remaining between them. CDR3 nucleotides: TGTGCCAGCAGCTTGGAGGGGCCGACCCGTGGAAACACCATATATTTT. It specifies CASSLEGPTRGNTIYF.

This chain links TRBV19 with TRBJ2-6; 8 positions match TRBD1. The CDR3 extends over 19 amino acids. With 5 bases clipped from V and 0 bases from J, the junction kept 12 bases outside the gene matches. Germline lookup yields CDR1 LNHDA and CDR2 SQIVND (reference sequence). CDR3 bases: TGTGCCAGTAGTTCAAGGGCGACAGGGGCTTTCTCTGGGGCCAACGTCCTGACTTTC. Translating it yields CASSSRATGAFSGANVLTF.

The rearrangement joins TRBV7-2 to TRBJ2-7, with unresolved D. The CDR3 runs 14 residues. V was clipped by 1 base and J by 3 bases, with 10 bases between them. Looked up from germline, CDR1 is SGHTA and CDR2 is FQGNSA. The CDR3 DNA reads TGTGCCAGCAGCTTAGACCCTAACGGCTACGAGCAGTACTTC. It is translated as CASSLDPNGYEQYF.

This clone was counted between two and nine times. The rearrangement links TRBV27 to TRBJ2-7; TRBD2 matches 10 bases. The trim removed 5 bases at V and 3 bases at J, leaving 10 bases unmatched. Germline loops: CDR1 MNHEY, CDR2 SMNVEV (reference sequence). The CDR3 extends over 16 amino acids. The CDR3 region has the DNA TGTGCCAGCAGTCTCAACAAGCGGGGGGGCAACTACGAGCAGTACTTC. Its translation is CASSLNKRGGNYEQYF.

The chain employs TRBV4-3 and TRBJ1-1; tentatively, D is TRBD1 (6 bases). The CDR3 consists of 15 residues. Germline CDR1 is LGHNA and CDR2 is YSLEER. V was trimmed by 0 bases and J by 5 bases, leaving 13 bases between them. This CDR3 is CASSQEGGARTEAFF. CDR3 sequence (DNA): TGCGCCAGCAGCCAAGAAGGGGGGGCGAGGACTGAAGCTTTCTTT.

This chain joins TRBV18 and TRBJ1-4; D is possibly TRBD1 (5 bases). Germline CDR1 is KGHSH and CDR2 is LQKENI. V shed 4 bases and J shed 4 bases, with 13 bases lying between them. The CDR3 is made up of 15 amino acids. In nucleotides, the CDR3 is TGTGCCAGCTCACGCTCAGGGAACTTTAATGAAAAACTGTTTTTT. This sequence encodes CASSRSGNFNEKLFF.

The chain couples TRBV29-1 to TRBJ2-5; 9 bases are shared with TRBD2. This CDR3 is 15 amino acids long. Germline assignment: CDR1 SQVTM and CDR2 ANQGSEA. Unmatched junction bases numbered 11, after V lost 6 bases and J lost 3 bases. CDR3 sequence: CSVARPGLAEETQYF. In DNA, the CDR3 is TGCAGCGTCGCGCGCCCGGGACTAGCAGAAGAGACCCAGTACTTC.

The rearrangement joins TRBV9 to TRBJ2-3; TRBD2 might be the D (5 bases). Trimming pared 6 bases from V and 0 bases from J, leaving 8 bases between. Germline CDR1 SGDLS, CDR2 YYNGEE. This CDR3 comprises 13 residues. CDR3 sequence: CASNGVSTDTQYF. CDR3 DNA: TGTGCCAGCAACGGGGTTAGCACAGATACGCAGTATTTT.

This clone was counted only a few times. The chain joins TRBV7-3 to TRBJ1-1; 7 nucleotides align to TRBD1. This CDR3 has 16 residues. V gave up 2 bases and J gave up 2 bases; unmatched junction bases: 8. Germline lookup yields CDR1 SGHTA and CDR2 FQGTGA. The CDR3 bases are TGTGCCAGCAGCTTATCCAAGGGGGCCCGAAACACTGAAGCTTTCTTT. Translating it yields CASSLSKGARNTEAFF.

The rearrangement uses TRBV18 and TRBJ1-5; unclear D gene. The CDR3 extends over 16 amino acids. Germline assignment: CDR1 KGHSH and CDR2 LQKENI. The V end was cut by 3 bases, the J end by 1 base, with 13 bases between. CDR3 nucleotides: TGTGCCAGCTCACCGGGAGGTCGGGTAAGCAATCAGCCCCAGCATTTT. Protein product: CASSPGGRVSNQPQHF.

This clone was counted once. The CDR3 here is CASSPSQGPRLEQYF. The CDR3 DNA reads TGTGCCAGTAGTCCCAGCCAGGGTCCGCGACTCGAGCAGTACTTC. The chain links TRBV19 to TRBJ2-7, with D possibly being TRBD1 (5 bases). V dropped 5 bases and J dropped 6 bases, with 20 bases sitting between them. CDR1 is LNHDA and CDR2 is SQIVND in the germline V gene (reference sequence). The CDR3 runs 15 residues.

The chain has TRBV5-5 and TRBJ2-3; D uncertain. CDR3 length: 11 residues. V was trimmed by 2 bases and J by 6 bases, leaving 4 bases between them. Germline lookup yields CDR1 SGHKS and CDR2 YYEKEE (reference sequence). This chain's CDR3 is CASSFQDTQYF. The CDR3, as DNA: TGTGCCAGCAGCTTCCAGGATACGCAGTATTTT.

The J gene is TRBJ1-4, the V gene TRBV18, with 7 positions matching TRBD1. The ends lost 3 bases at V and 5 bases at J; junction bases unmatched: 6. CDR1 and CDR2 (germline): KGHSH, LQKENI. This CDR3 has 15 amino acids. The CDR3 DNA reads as TGTGCCAGCTCACCGGGGGCAGGGGGAAATGAAAAACTGTTTTTT. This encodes CASSPGAGGNEKLFF. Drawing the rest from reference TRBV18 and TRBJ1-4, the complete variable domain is NAGVMQNPRHLVRRRGQEARLRCSPMKGHSHVYWYRQLPEEGLKFMVYLQKENIIDESGMPKERFSAEFPKEGPSILRIQQVVRGDSAAYFCASSPGAGGNEKLFFGSGTQLSVL.

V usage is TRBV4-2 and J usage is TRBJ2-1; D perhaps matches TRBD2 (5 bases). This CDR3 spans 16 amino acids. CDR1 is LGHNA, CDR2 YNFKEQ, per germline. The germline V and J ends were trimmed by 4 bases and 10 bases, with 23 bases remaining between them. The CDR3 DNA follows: TGTGCCAGCAGCCTACACGCGGGTAGCTGGCCTGGGGAGCAGTTCTTC. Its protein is CASSLHAGSWPGEQFF.

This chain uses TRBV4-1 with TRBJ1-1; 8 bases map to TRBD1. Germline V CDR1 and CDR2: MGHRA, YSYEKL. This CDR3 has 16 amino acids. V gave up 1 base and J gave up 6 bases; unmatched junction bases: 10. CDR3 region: CASSQGKWTGRPEAFF. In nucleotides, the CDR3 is TGCGCCAGCAGCCAAGGAAAATGGACAGGGCGCCCTGAAGCTTTCTTT.

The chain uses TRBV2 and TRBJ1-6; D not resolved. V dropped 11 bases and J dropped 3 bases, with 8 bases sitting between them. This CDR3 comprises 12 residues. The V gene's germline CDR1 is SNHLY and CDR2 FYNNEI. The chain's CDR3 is CASYSYNSPLHF. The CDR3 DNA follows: TGTGCCTCTTACAGCTATAATTCACCCCTCCACTTT.